This T cell receptor beta chain was observed in a study of cytomegalovirus exposure and HLA in healthy donors (dated by TCRdb to about 2017). Some background on the complete study: According to an earlier analysis of a few hundred of the donors, 150 million to 200 million T cells yielded over 90 million unique TCR beta sequences and less than 300 Gb of sequence data. All discovery cohort repertoires had been generated using a single sequencing platform. To predict cytomegalovirus infection status, the study brought together high-throughput TCR immunosequencing, statistical association of individual TCRs with disease status, and machine learning. In the later analysis, no new phenotypic data were used to find candidate immune exposures; instead, reliance was placed on TCR beta sequences and their occurrence across donors. Across around 400 genotyped donors of the cohort, an average of approximately 220,000 unique TCR beta nucleotide sequences per donor were sequenced, and roughly 20% of those sequences were non-productive. The number of typed donors differed by locus: roughly 620-640 for A, B, C, DRB1 and DQB1; 522 for DQA1; 606 for DPA1; and 400 to 480 for DPB1. The study used immunosequencing to profile the T cell repertoires of hundreds of subjects and linked those repertoires to cytomegalovirus serostatus. Roughly 5 DR-DQ haplotypes were handled as single units for association and clustering, since linkage in the cohort was strong. HLA typing covered class I and class II loci at four-digit resolution. An early release covering about 600 HLA-typed donors comprised about 320 gigabases of sequencing data and about 90 million unique TCR sequences. A separate validation cohort of about 110 different subjects was used in addition to the 666-subject first cohort. Donor age, sex, ethnicity and CMV serostatus were compiled together with the repertoire data. A later genetic analysis took genome-wide SNP genotypes for about 65% of the 666 donors and used that subset as a discovery cohort. An earlier analysis of roughly 600 of the donors used high-throughput TCR beta sequencing to judge whether each TCR beta V gene segment behaved as functional or pseudogenic. The study aimed to test whether signatures of past pathogen exposure could be identified by cataloging public T cell receptors. Of the 350 to 450 genotyped donors, about 80% fell in the genetic ancestry cluster associated with self-reported Caucasian donors. To study patterns of TCR occurrence, a later analysis re-analyzed previously published TCR beta repertoires from hundreds of donors and added high-resolution HLA genotyping. Results and caveats for the whole study, not just this receptor: Most TCR sequences were seen in very few donors, while some public TCRs were found in many individuals. Because HLA typing was missing for some donors at each locus, association tests included only the typed subset. CMV serostatus was the only immune exposure information available for the cohort. Compared with the roughly 700-donor mean, donors in an Asian-associated ancestry cluster had fewer N-insertions in productive TCRs, according to a later genetic analysis. Several of the top co-occurrence clusters appeared to be linked to parvovirus B19, influenza, CMV and Epstein-Barr virus, according to a later analysis. Correlated functional status among segregating V segments might be attributable to linkage disequilibrium, but an unknown experimental factor could not be ruled out. In a later analysis, 15,000 to 20,000 TCR beta sequences were associated with specific HLA alleles at a false discovery rate of 0.05. According to the authors, the approach could potentially be generalized to other disease states and immunological phenotypes. Presence/absence analyses assumed roughly uniform sequencing depth across donors, an assumption that may not hold. Broadly in line with IMGT annotations, most TCR beta V segments showed up in productive rearrangements about 87% or about 30% of the time in an earlier analysis of under 700 of the donors. Because counts were too low, more than 15 rarely observed V segments, including chromosome 9 orphons, were excluded from the earlier analysis of around 640 of the donors. A later analysis found that HLA-associated TCR beta chains were more clonally expanded and had lower generation probabilities than equally common non-associated chains. In a later genetic analysis, a missense DCLRE1C variant was associated with V-gene and J-gene trimming of TCR beta chains, and the association was replicated in an independent cohort. A cluster of highly shared sequence variants was judged likely to represent a technical artifact of the sequencing pipeline. According to a later analysis, most CMV-associated TCR beta chains appeared to be HLA-restricted, and the HLA associations seemed to be driven largely by CMV exposure. In vitro tests confirmed that three of the cytomegalovirus-associated TCR beta chains recognize cytomegalovirus antigens. In this cohort, only TCR beta chains were sequenced, and detectable features were limited by the absence of alpha or paired-chain data. In a later analysis, the rate of TCR association differed among HLA loci, with DRB1 alleles having the most associated TCRs and HLA-C alleles having the fewest. A total of 150 or so TCR beta chains were listed by the study as associated with cytomegalovirus. A further reported finding was that TCR beta sequences accurately predicted the HLA-A and HLA-B alleles for most subjects in the first cohort. Some IMGT-functional V segments, including TRBV6-2 and TRBV6-3, could not be distinguished by the 87-base-pair reads and were therefore excluded. Cytomegalovirus status was reported to be diagnosed by the classifier with high specificity and sensitivity in both the original and validation cohorts. Strong co-occurrence of HLA alleles, especially DR and DQ, made assigning TCR associations to individual alleles difficult.

This clone has a handful of counts. There is no known antigen for this receptor. No base quality information exists; no much larger clone differs at one position. The CDR3 has 13 amino acids, counting the end cysteine and phenylalanine. The DNA shown is the 39-base CDR3, in frame from base 1. The cohort comprised under 700 healthy bone marrow donors. At the time of sampling, every cohort member was nominally healthy, though immune exposures that went unrecorded were likely present. The donor was CMV seronegative and belonged to the group of over 300 seronegative cohort members. Each donor provided a peripheral blood sample, and peripheral blood mononuclear cells were used for TCR beta sequencing. The Qiagen DNeasy Blood Extraction Kit was used to extract genomic DNA from the blood cell samples. The library was generated by the immunoSEQ multiplex PCR assay. A mixture of 60 forward primers for TCR Vbeta segments and 13 reverse primers for TCR Jbeta segments was used in the multiplex PCR. Amplification of the CDR3 region of rearranged TCR beta genes was performed with a multiplex PCR assay on genomic DNA. Amplified TCR beta libraries were sequenced as 87-base-pair reads on the Illumina HiSeq System. Turning to the authors' computational methods: Across the 500 to 850 repertoires, a later analysis counted 80 million or so unique TCR beta chains, around 11 million of which were shared by at least two donors. A nearest-neighbor algorithm error-corrected the raw reads and collapsed the reads into unique sequences, merging closely related sequences to remove PCR and sequencing errors. V, D and J gene segments were assigned by aligning CDR3 sequences to IMGT reference sequences. For a sequence to be retained, a match of at least six nucleotides to both a V gene segment and a J gene segment was required. A rearrangement was called productive if the CDR3 had no stop codons and remained in frame with V and J, and every other rearrangement was called non-productive. Following IMGT convention, CDR3 was defined as the stretch from the second conserved V-encoded cysteine up to the conserved J-encoded phenylalanine. Sequences without an unambiguous match to a single V gene segment were excluded from the earlier analysis of 450 to 750 of the donors. In an earlier analysis of a few hundred of the donors, V segments were called functional above 56.7% productive rearrangements and were called segregating when the between-donor standard deviation exceeded 5%. A statistical classification framework was developed to diagnose cytomegalovirus status using the catalog of TCR beta chain sequences. A later analysis assigned V and J genes by comparing TCR nucleotide sequences with IMGT/GENE-DB human TR gene sequences. Using the TCRdist pipeline, a later analysis assigned CDR3 sequences along with most-parsimonious VDJ recombination scenarios. In a later analysis, every TCR beta chain was defined by the combination of its CDR3 amino acid sequence and its V-gene family, and reads without a unique V-gene family were dropped. A later analysis removed 550 to 650 highly shared, low-generation-probability nucleotide sequences to deal with suspected cross-contamination and a sequencing artifact. For each public chain, a later analysis derived a clonal expansion index from normalized ranks of inferred template counts within each repertoire. Generation probabilities in a later analysis came from a VDJ recombination model fitted to out-of-frame rearrangements, and those results were checked against IGoR. In a later analysis, TCR-TCR, TCR-HLA and TCR-CMV co-occurrence was scored with hypergeometric tests, and a repertoire-size bias correction was applied to TCR pairs. False discovery rates were estimated in a later analysis by permuting HLA or CMV assignments 20 times. In a later analysis, co-occurring TCRs were grouped using DBSCAN, with TCRdist sequence similarity added in when clustering inside HLA-allele-positive subsets. For co-occurrence clustering, repertoires with fewer than 30,000 or more than 120,000 public chains were excluded, along with roughly 5 repertoires with anomalous nucleotide sharing. In its TCRdb copy, this immuneACCESS table keeps in-frame sequences only and misses some clones. Where compared with another copy, unresolved V genes explain less than half of these, and the others have no known cause. V and J calls plus clone size are reproduced from that table; the DNA served to infer D and trimming. The sample includes 150,000 or so clones, with approximately 69% observed a single time. The ten largest clones take up under 2.5% of the sample.

This TCR came from a young man in good health and CMV-seronegative. The chain was built from TRBV21-1 and TRBJ1-2; the DNA was not used to check the table's D call, TRBD1. TRBV21-1 is recorded as a pseudogene. The source material was PBMCs. This receptor carries the CDR3 CASSRTGISGYTF. The DNA sequence is given as TGTGCCAGCAGCAGGACAGGGATAAGCGGCTACACCTTC.